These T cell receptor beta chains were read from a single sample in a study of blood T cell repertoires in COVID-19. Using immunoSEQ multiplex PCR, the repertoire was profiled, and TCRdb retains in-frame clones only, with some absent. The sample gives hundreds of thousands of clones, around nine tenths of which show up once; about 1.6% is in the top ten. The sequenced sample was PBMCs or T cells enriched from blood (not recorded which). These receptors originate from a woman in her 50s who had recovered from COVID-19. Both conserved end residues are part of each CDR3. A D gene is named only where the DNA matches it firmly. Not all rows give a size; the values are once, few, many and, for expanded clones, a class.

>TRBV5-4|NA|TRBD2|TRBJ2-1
CASSSGTSGSSSYNEQFF
TGTGCCAGCAGCTCGGGGACTAGCGGTTCAAGCTCCTACAATGAGCAGTTCTTC
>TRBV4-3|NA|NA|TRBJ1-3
CASSQDLTGPTRGNTIYF
TGCGCCAGCAGCCAAGATTTGACAGGCCCAACGCGGGGAAACACCATATATTTT
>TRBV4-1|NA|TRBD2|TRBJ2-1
CASSQGVRLAGGNEQFF
TGCGCCAGCAGCCAAGGGGTCAGACTAGCGGGAGGGAATGAGCAGTTCTTC
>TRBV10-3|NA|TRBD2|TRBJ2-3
CAIRPGLAGTTDTQYF
TGTGCCATCAGGCCCGGGCTAGCGGGTACCACAGATACGCAGTATTTT
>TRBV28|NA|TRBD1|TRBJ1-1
CASSRPRQGARAFF
TGTGCCAGCAGTCGACCGAGGCAGGGGGCTAGAGCTTTCTTT
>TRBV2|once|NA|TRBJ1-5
CASRDRTGSNQPQHF
TGTGCCAGCAGAGATCGTACCGGGTCGAATCAGCCCCAGCATTTT
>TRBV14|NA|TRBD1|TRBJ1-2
CASSRDRESYTF
TGTGCCAGCAGCCGGGACAGGGAAAGCTACACCTTC
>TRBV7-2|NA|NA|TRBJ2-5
CASSLVGGETQYF
TGTGCCAGCAGCTTAGTGGGGGGAGAGACCCAGTACTTC
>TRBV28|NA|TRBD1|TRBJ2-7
CASSSGTVTDYEQYF
TGTGCCAGCAGTTCTGGGACAGTTACGGACTACGAGCAGTACTTC
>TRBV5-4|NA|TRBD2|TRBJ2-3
CASSLKTSGGLDTQYF
TGTGCCAGCAGCCTTAAGACTAGCGGGGGCCTCGATACGCAGTATTTT
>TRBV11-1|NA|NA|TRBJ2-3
CASSLHYGDTQYF
TGTGCCAGCAGCTTACACTACGGAGATACGCAGTATTTT
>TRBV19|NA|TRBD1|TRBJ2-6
CASSIRQGSGANVLTF
TGTGCCAGTAGTATCCGACAGGGCTCTGGGGCCAACGTCCTGACTTTC
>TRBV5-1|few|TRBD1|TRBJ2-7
CASSISAGTGSYEQYF
TGCGCCAGCAGCATAAGCGCCGGGACAGGGTCCTACGAGCAGTACTTC
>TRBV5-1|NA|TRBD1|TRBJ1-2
CASSLGGGPGYTF
TGCGCCAGCAGCTTGGGAGGGGGCCCTGGCTACACCTTC
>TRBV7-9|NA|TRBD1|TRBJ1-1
CASSDPGQGFLGTEAFF
TGTGCCAGCAGCGACCCGGGACAGGGGTTTTTAGGCACTGAAGCTTTCTTT
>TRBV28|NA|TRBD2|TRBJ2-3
CASSFSSGYSTDTQYF
TGTGCCAGCAGTTTCTCTAGCGGCTATAGCACAGATACGCAGTATTTT
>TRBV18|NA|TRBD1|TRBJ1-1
CASSPARMGQGERWTEAFF
TGTGCCAGCTCACCAGCCCGAATGGGACAGGGGGAGAGGTGGACTGAAGCTTTCTTT
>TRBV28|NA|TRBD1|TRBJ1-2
CASSFGTGPYGYTF
TGTGCCAGCAGTTTCGGGACAGGACCCTATGGCTACACCTTC
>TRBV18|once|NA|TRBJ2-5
CASSPAGQETQYF
TGTGCCAGCTCACCGGCAGGCCAAGAGACCCAGTACTTC
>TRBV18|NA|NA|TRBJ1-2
CASSPDSGYGYTF
TGTGCCAGCTCACCCGACAGTGGTTATGGCTACACCTTC
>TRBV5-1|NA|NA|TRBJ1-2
CASSTRSGDYGYTF
TGCGCCAGCAGCACCCGATCCGGGGACTATGGCTACACCTTC
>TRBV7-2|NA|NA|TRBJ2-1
CASSSSTVRRGNEQFF
TGTGCCAGCAGCTCCTCTACGGTTCGACGGGGCAATGAGCAGTTCTTC
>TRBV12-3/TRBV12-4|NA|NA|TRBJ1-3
CASRLTGSNTIYF
TGTGCCAGCAGACTAACAGGGAGCAACACCATATATTTT
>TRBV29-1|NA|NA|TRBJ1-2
CSVEGAGEDGYTF
TGCAGCGTTGAAGGTGCAGGGGAAGACGGCTACACCTTC
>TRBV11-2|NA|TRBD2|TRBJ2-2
CASSGLAVTTGELFF
TGTGCCAGCAGCGGACTAGCGGTTACCACCGGGGAGCTGTTTTTT
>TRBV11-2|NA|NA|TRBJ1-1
CASSQPGEAFF
TGTGCCAGCAGCCAACCCGGTGAAGCTTTCTTT
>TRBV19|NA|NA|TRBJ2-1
CASSSGAAAYNEQFF
TGTGCCAGTAGTAGCGGAGCTGCCGCCTACAATGAGCAGTTCTTC
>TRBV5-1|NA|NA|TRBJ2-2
CASSFYGDSSTGELFF
TGCGCCAGCAGCTTTTACGGGGACTCGAGCACCGGGGAGCTGTTTTTT
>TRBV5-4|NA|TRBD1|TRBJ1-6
CASSLAQGNSPLHF
TGTGCCAGCAGCTTGGCACAGGGGAATTCACCCCTCCACTTT
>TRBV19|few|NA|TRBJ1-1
CASTSDTEAFF
TGTGCCAGTACGTCGGACACTGAAGCTTTCTTT
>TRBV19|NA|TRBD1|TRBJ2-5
CASSTGTGGETQYF
TGTGCCAGTAGTACCGGGACAGGGGGAGAGACCCAGTACTTC
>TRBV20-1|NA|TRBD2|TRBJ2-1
CSASRLAGGSINEQFF
TGCAGTGCTAGTCGACTAGCGGGAGGTTCGATTAATGAGCAGTTCTTC
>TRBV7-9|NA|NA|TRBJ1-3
CASSLWGSGNTIYF
TGTGCCAGCAGCTTATGGGGCAGTGGAAACACCATATATTTT
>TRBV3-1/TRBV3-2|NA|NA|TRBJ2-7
CASSQPGRDYEQYF
TGTGCCAGCAGCCAACCCGGACGGGACTACGAGCAGTACTTC
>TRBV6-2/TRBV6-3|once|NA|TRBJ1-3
CASSYPPGRGNTIYF
TGTGCCAGCAGTTACCCGCCGGGGAGAGGAAACACCATATATTTT
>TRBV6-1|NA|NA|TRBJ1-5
CASSFTGTGPQHF
TGTGCCAGCAGTTTTACAGGGACCGGGCCCCAGCATTTT
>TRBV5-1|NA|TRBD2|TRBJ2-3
CASSRLAGDTDTQYF
TGCGCCAGCAGTAGGCTAGCGGGGGATACAGATACGCAGTATTTT